This T cell receptor beta chain was captured by sequencing in a study of response to subunit inactivated influenza vaccine. Study findings and constraints: Authors suggested each seasonal flu vaccination may recruit only limited numbers of new T cells.

In this sample, this clonotype turned up a few times. Its target is not known. CDR1 is SGHVS, CDR2 FNYEAQ, per germline. Trimming shortened V by 1 base and J by 8 bases, and 20 bases separated the two germline ends. The CDR3 has 16 residues. TCRdb itself ran the RT-PCR reads through MiXCR, one entry per CDR3 protein. The sample contains around 790,000 distinct CDR3 sequences, 21% of which appear only once. This receptor was taken from a man aged 50-60 years who received an inactivated influenza vaccine. The sample in question was PBMCs from blood, obtained about 5 days after vaccination. The gene calls are TRBV7-6 and TRBJ1-2; D is unresolved. The CDR3 protein is CASSLGVGPGTKGYTF. The CDR3 region has the DNA TGTGCCAGCAGCTTAGGAGTAGGTCCGGGAACGAAGGGCTACACCTTC.